The rows below give T cell receptor beta chains drawn from one sample of a study of cytomegalovirus exposure and HLA in healthy donors. The assay was immunoSEQ multiplex PCR, and TCRdb's table has in-frame clones only and misses some. Of more than 150,000 clones in the sample, approximately 84% are singletons; the top ten hold approximately 0.23%. The source material was PBMCs. The receptors originated from a girl under three years old in good health and CMV-seronegative. The conserved cysteine and the conserved F or W are not part of the CDR3 here. Fields, in order: CDR3 length, V gene, J gene, CDR3 protein.

>9|TRBV10-2|TRBJ2-7
ASRDTYEQY
>13|TRBV5-4|TRBJ2-1
ASSLALAAYNEQF
>14|TRBV7-9|TRBJ1-4
ASSPKRQAAQEKLF
>12|TRBV4-1|TRBJ2-7
ASSQDSFTYEQY
>14|TRBV7-6|TRBJ2-2
ASSLAHGGNTGELF
>14|TRBV5-6|TRBJ1-2
ASSLGRQGTNYGYT
>11|TRBV6-1|TRBJ1-1
ASSEQLNTEAF
>12|TRBV29-1|TRBJ2-3
SVTGRTGTDTQY
>13|TRBV27|TRBJ2-2
ASSLYLVNTGELF
>13|TRBV6-1|TRBJ1-3
ASGDRDKTGNTIY
>14|TRBV2|TRBJ2-2
ASSPHSGRAVGELF
>12|TRBV2|TRBJ2-2
ASNPSTSTGELF
>12|TRBV7-2|TRBJ1-5
ASSRDRGTGAQH
>13|TRBV7-9|TRBJ1-6
ASSLVGTGESPLH
>16|TRBV5-8|TRBJ2-2
ASSLQPTSGSGTGELF
>13|TRBV29-1|TRBJ2-5
SVRLVKGDQETQY
>13|TRBV7-2|TRBJ2-3
ASSAAGGPADTQY
>13|TRBV4-1|TRBJ2-7
ASSQVDRVVYEQY
>14|TRBV25-1|TRBJ2-1
ASSVTGTGLRNEQF
>11|TRBV5-6|TRBJ1-2
ASSPRTRYGYT
>16|TRBV7-3|TRBJ2-2
ASSLTGQGGTDTGELF
>12|TRBV30|TRBJ2-4
AWNRLGLADIQY
>14|TRBV10-1|TRBJ1-5
ASSESNREWGQPQH
>13|TRBV7-2|-
ASITTGTGSLEQY
>12|TRBV4-3|TRBJ1-2
ASSHATGDYGYT
>11|TRBV14|TRBJ2-3
ASSQDLADTQY
>13|TRBV7-9|TRBJ1-5
ASSFETGENQPQH
>16|TRBV30|TRBJ1-1
AWTPGRQAVLMNTEAF
>13|TRBV9|TRBJ2-1
ASSVLAGLIYEQF
>11|TRBV9|TRBJ1-1
AAGQGMNTEAF
>11|TRBV5-1|TRBJ1-2
ASSLGQDDGYT
>13|TRBV30|TRBJ1-2
AWSNLGAANYGYT
>17|TRBV15|TRBJ1-5
ATSRGDGTGPYSSQPQH
>10|TRBV6-1|TRBJ1-2
ASSLLRGGYT
>13|TRBV4-2|TRBJ1-2
ASSQGTGGNYGYT
>11|TRBV30|TRBJ1-1
AWNVGVDTEAF
>16|TRBV12-5|TRBJ2-4
ASGRSGIPTLAKNIQY
>13|TRBV5-1|TRBJ2-7
ASSLNRGASYEQY
>15|TRBV4-3|TRBJ2-6
ASSQVPPGTGANVLT
>15|TRBV29-1|TRBJ1-1
SVSPRTGGIINTEAF
>10|TRBV29-1|TRBJ2-1
SVGRDGNEQF
>12|TRBV13|TRBJ2-5
ASSLRQGQETQY
>15|TRBV5-4|TRBJ2-2
ASSSRLAGGNTGELF
>13|TRBV10-2|TRBJ1-5
ASSGRDIAYQPQH
>10|TRBV11-3|TRBJ2-3
ASSLNSDTQY